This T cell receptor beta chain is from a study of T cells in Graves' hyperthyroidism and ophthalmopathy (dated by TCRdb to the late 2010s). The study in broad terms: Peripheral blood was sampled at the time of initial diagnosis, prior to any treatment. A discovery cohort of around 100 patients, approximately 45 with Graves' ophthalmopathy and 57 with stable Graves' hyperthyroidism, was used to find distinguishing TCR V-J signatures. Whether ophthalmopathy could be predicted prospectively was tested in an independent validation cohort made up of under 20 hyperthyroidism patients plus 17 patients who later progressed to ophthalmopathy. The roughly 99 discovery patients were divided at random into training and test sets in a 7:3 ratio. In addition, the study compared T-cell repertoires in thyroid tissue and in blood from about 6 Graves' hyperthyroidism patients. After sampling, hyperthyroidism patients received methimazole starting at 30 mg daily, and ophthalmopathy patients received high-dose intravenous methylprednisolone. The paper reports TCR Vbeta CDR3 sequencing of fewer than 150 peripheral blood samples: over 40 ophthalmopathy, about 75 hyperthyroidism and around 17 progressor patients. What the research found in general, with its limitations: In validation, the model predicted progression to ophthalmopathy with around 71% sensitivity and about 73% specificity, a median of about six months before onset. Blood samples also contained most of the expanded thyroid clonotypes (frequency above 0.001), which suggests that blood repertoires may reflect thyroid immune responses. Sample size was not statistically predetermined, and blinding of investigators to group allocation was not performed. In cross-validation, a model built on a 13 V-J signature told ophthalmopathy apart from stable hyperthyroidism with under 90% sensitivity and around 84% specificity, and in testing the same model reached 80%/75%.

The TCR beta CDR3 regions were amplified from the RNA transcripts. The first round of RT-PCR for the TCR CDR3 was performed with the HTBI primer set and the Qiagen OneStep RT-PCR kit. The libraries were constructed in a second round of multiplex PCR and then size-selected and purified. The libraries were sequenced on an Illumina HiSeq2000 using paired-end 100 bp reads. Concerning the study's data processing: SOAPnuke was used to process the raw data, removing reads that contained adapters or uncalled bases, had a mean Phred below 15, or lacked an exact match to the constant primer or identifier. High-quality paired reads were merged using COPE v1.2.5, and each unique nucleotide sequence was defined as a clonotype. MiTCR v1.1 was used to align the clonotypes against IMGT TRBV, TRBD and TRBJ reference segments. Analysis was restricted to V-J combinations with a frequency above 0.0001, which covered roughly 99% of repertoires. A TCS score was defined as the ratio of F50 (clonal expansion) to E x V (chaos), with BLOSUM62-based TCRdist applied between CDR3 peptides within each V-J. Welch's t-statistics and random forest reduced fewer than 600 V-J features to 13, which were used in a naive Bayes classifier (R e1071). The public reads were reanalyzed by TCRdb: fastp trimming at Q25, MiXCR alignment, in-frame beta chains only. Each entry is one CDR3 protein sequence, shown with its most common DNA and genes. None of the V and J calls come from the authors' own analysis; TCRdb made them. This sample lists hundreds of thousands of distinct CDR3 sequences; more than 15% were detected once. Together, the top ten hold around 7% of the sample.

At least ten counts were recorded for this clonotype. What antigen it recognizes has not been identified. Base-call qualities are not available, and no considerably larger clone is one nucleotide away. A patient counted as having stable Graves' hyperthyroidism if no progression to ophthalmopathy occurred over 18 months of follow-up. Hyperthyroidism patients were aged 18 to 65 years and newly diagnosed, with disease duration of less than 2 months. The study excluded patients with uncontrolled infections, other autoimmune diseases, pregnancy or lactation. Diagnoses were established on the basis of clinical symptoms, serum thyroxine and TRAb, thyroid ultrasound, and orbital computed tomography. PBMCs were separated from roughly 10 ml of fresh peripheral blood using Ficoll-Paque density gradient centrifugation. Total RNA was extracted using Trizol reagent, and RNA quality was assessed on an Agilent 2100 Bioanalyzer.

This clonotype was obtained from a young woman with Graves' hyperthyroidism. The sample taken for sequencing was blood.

Here the CDR3 is given as CSVEAGEGHGYTF. Read as DNA, the sequence is TGCAGCGTTGAGGCCGGGGAGGGACATGGCTACACCTTC. The sequence is built from TRBV29-1 and TRBJ1-2, and the D gene may be TRBD1, 5 bases matching. CDR1 and CDR2, per the germline V gene, are SQVTM and ANQGSEA. Including cysteine and phenylalanine, the CDR3 has 13 amino acids. Left in the record is the CDR3 DNA by itself, 39 bases read in frame from the first base. V drops 3 bases and J drops 6 bases, leaving 14 bases in between.